The rows below give T cell receptor beta chains drawn from one sample of a study of cytomegalovirus exposure and HLA in healthy donors. The protocol was immunoSEQ multiplex PCR, while the TCRdb copy is restricted to in-frame clones and leaves out a portion. The profile covers some 110,000 clones, with approximately 80% appearing a single time and around 3.9% taken by the ten largest. The sequenced sample was PBMCs. These receptors were obtained from a middle-aged man in good health and CMV-seronegative. Each CDR3 is given with its conserved first and last residue. Fields, in order: D gene, V gene, J gene, clone size, CDR3 DNA, CDR3 protein. A D gene is named only where the DNA matches it firmly. Clone size is stated in some rows and not others, as once, few, many or a class when expanded.

D: -
V: TRBV5-5
J: TRBJ2-2
size: -
DNA: TGTGCCGGAATGAACAGGGACACCGGGGAGCTGTTTTTT
CDR3: CAGMNRDTGELFF

D: TRBD1
V: TRBV2
J: TRBJ1-1
size: -
DNA: TGTGCCAGCAGTGAAGCGGGACAGGGTTTCTTT
CDR3: CASSEAGQGFF

D: -
V: TRBV2
J: TRBJ2-5
size: once
DNA: TGTGCCAGCAGTGAAGTCGACAGCCCATTCGGGGAGACCCAGTACTTC
CDR3: CASSEVDSPFGETQYF

D: -
V: TRBV7-2
J: TRBJ1-2
size: once
DNA: TGTGCCAGCAGCCGTACGAATTCAGGGCCGAACTATGGCTACACCTTC
CDR3: CASSRTNSGPNYGYTF

D: -
V: TRBV6-6
J: TRBJ1-3
size: -
DNA: TGTGCCAGCAGTCAAACAGGGATCGGAAACACCATATATTTT
CDR3: CASSQTGIGNTIYF

D: TRBD2
V: TRBV20-1
J: TRBJ2-1
size: -
DNA: TGCAGTGCTAGAGGGTCCAGCGGGGGGTTCTTC
CDR3: CSARGSSGGFF

D: -
V: TRBV28
J: TRBJ2-1
size: few
DNA: TGTGCCAGCAGTTTGGCAGCCTACAATGAGCAGTTCTTC
CDR3: CASSLAAYNEQFF

D: TRBD1
V: TRBV10-3
J: TRBJ1-2
size: -
DNA: TGTGCCATCAGACAACAGGGGGAGAGGTATGGCTACACCTTC
CDR3: CAIRQQGERYGYTF

D: -
V: TRBV9
J: TRBJ1-2
size: once
DNA: TGTGCCAGCAGCGGGGCCCTAGCGGCAGGGGATACCAACTATGGCTACACCTTC
CDR3: CASSGALAAGDTNYGYTF

D: -
V: TRBV5-1
J: TRBJ2-6
size: once
DNA: TGCGCCAGCAGCTTGGAGCTCCTCTCTGGGGCCAACGTCCTGACTTTC
CDR3: CASSLELLSGANVLTF

D: -
V: TRBV4-1
J: TRBJ1-1
size: -
DNA: TGCGCCAGCAGCCAAGGCAGGCTGAACACTGAAGCTTTCTTT
CDR3: CASSQGRLNTEAFF

D: -
V: TRBV7-9
J: TRBJ1-1
size: -
DNA: TGTGCCACAGGGCAGCAGAACACTGAAGCTTTCTTT
CDR3: CATGQQNTEAFF

D: -
V: TRBV27
J: TRBJ1-1
size: -
DNA: TGTGCCAGCAGCCTGGACACGAACACTGAAGCTTTCTTT
CDR3: CASSLDTNTEAFF

D: -
V: TRBV2
J: TRBJ1-1
size: -
DNA: TGTGCCAGCAGCGGGTCCGGTAAGAACACTGAAGCTTTCTTT
CDR3: CASSGSGKNTEAFF

D: TRBD1
V: TRBV2
J: TRBJ1-6
size: -
DNA: TGTGCCAGCACCCGGGACAGAATATCACCCCTCCACTTT
CDR3: CASTRDRISPLHF

D: -
V: TRBV7-8
J: TRBJ1-2
size: few
DNA: TGTGCCAGCAGCCCCCAGGGATTTGGAGGCTACACCTTC
CDR3: CASSPQGFGGYTF

D: -
V: TRBV7-2
J: TRBJ2-4
size: once
DNA: TGTGCCAGCAGCCCTCTTGTATTCGGGGAGAGAGCCAAAAACATTCAGTACTTC
CDR3: CASSPLVFGERAKNIQYF

D: -
V: TRBV4-3
J: TRBJ2-7
size: -
DNA: TGCGCCAGCAGGCAGGGGTCGGCCTACGAGCAGTACTTC
CDR3: CASRQGSAYEQYF

D: -
V: TRBV6-5
J: TRBJ1-5
size: -
DNA: TGTGCCAGCAGTTACCTACCCCACAATCAGCCCCAGCATTTT
CDR3: CASSYLPHNQPQHF

D: TRBD1
V: TRBV7-2
J: TRBJ1-1
size: -
DNA: TGTGCCAGCAGCTTAGGCTACGTCTCTTACCCGACAGGGACTGAAGCTTTCTTT
CDR3: CASSLGYVSYPTGTEAFF

D: TRBD2
V: TRBV15
J: TRBJ2-7
size: once
DNA: TGTGCCACCAGGCCCACTAGCGGTCCCTCCTACGAGCAGTACTTC
CDR3: CATRPTSGPSYEQYF

D: TRBD2
V: TRBV11-3
J: TRBJ2-2
size: once
DNA: TGTGCCAGCAGCCCTAGCGGGAGAAGAGGCGGGGAGCTGTTTTTT
CDR3: CASSPSGRRGGELFF

D: -
V: TRBV7-2
J: TRBJ2-3
size: -
DNA: TGTGCCAGCAGCCCTCCTAGCGATACGCAGTATTTT
CDR3: CASSPPSDTQYF

D: TRBD1
V: TRBV30
J: TRBJ1-2
size: -
DNA: TGTGCCTGGGTCGGGACAGGCTATGGCTACACCTTC
CDR3: CAWVGTGYGYTF

D: -
V: TRBV9
J: TRBJ1-1
size: -
DNA: TGTGCCAGCAGCGCCCTATCCTCCTCGACTGAAGCTTTCTTT
CDR3: CASSALSSSTEAFF

D: TRBD1
V: TRBV19
J: TRBJ1-5
size: few
DNA: TGTGCCAGTAGTCAGGACAGGACTCGCTCTAGCAATCAGCCCCAGCATTTT
CDR3: CASSQDRTRSSNQPQHF

D: -
V: TRBV9
J: TRBJ2-3
size: -
DNA: TGTGCCAGCAGCGTAGCTGGGCGCACAGATACGCAGTATTTT
CDR3: CASSVAGRTDTQYF

D: TRBD1
V: TRBV5-6
J: TRBJ2-3
size: -
DNA: TGTGCCAGCAGCTGGGCGGACAGGGGGCTAGGTACGCAGTATTTT
CDR3: CASSWADRGLGTQYF

D: TRBD1
V: TRBV29-1
J: TRBJ2-1
size: -
DNA: TGCAGCGCCAGGGGAGGACAGGGGTTAAATGAGCAGTTCTTC
CDR3: CSARGGQGLNEQFF

D: TRBD1
V: TRBV10-3
J: TRBJ1-1
size: -
DNA: TGTGCCATCAGTGAGTCAACAGGGGGCGAAACTGAAGCTTTCTTT
CDR3: CAISESTGGETEAFF

D: -
V: TRBV19
J: TRBJ1-4
size: -
DNA: TGTGCCAGTAAGAATTCACCAGGGCCTAATGAAAAACTGTTTTTT
CDR3: CASKNSPGPNEKLFF

D: -
V: TRBV29-1
J: TRBJ2-3
size: -
DNA: TGCAGCGTCGGGTCCGGAGATACGCAGTATTTT
CDR3: CSVGSGDTQYF

D: -
V: TRBV19
J: TRBJ1-2
size: -
DNA: TGTGCCAGTAGTGTTTACAGGGAGCAAGGCTATGGCTACACCTTC
CDR3: CASSVYREQGYGYTF

D: TRBD1
V: TRBV7-3
J: TRBJ1-6
size: -
DNA: TGTGCCAGCAGCTTTGGACAGGGTAGTTCACCCCTCCACTTT
CDR3: CASSFGQGSSPLHF

D: TRBD1
V: TRBV5-1
J: TRBJ1-1
size: -
DNA: TGCGCCAGCAGCTTCATAGGGACAGGGGGCGCGGGAGCTTTCTTT
CDR3: CASSFIGTGGAGAFF

D: -
V: TRBV6-5
J: TRBJ1-6
size: -
DNA: TGTGCCAGCAGTTTTTTTGGGAGCTCCTATAATTCACCCCTCCACTTT
CDR3: CASSFFGSSYNSPLHF

D: TRBD2
V: TRBV7-3
J: TRBJ2-5
size: -
DNA: TGTGCCAGCAGCTTAACTCCGGGACTAGAGTTAGAGACCCAGTACTTC
CDR3: CASSLTPGLELETQYF

D: -
V: TRBV11-2
J: TRBJ1-6
size: -
DNA: TGTGCCAGCAGCTTACAGGGCTTGAGCTCCTATAATTCACCCCTCCACTTT
CDR3: CASSLQGLSSYNSPLHF

D: TRBD1
V: TRBV4-3
J: TRBJ1-2
size: once
DNA: TGCGCCAGCAGCCAAGAACAGGGGGCATTTTTTGGCTACACCTTC
CDR3: CASSQEQGAFFGYTF

D: -
V: TRBV6-6
J: TRBJ2-1
size: -
DNA: TGTGCCAGCAGTTCAGGGACAATTCTTACCTACAATGAGCAGTTCTTC
CDR3: CASSSGTILTYNEQFF

D: TRBD2
V: TRBV11-2
J: TRBJ2-2
size: -
DNA: TGTGCCAGCAGCAAAAGCGGGGGGGGTCCCGGGGAGCTGTTTTTT
CDR3: CASSKSGGGPGELFF

D: -
V: TRBV5-1
J: TRBJ2-5
size: -
DNA: TGCGCCAGCAGCTTGCGTCCCCCGGGGGAAGGTGAGACCCAGTACTTC
CDR3: CASSLRPPGEGETQYF

D: -
V: TRBV9
J: TRBJ2-1
size: -
DNA: TGTGCCAGCAGCCCCATCGGGGGTAGCTCCTACAATGAGCAGTTCTTC
CDR3: CASSPIGGSSYNEQFF

D: -
V: TRBV29-1
J: TRBJ1-4
size: -
DNA: TGCAGCGTGGGCGGGACGGAACATGAAAAACTGTTTTTT
CDR3: CSVGGTEHEKLFF

D: -
V: TRBV7-9
J: TRBJ2-2
size: -
DNA: TGTGCCAGCAGCTTGTTAGGGGGTGCTACCGGGGAGCTGTTTTTT
CDR3: CASSLLGGATGELFF

D: -
V: TRBV18
J: TRBJ1-5
size: -
DNA: TGTGCCAGCTCACCAGCATCTACAGGGAATCAGCCCCAGCATTTT
CDR3: CASSPASTGNQPQHF

D: -
V: TRBV28
J: TRBJ1-2
size: -
DNA: TGTGCCAGCAGCAGGAGTGGGTCAGGGCCTAATGGCTACACCTTC
CDR3: CASSRSGSGPNGYTF

D: -
V: TRBV6-6
J: TRBJ1-1
size: -
DNA: TGTGCCAGCAGTTTATATCAGGCCCAGAACACTGAAGCTTTCTTT
CDR3: CASSLYQAQNTEAFF

D: TRBD1
V: TRBV6-5
J: TRBJ1-1
size: -
DNA: TGTGCCAGCAGTTGGGAGGGACAGGCTCTAACGGGGGAAGCTTTCTTT
CDR3: CASSWEGQALTGEAFF

D: -
V: TRBV28
J: TRBJ1-2
size: -
DNA: TGTGCCAGCAGTTTGTTATGGGAGGGAGGCTACACCTTC
CDR3: CASSLLWEGGYTF

D: -
V: TRBV28
J: TRBJ2-7
size: -
DNA: TGTGCCATCCGGGGGAACTCCTACGAGCAGTACTTC
CDR3: CAIRGNSYEQYF

D: TRBD2
V: TRBV5-4
J: TRBJ2-1
size: -
DNA: TGTGCCAGCAGTCCCACTAGCGGGGTTTACAATGAGCAGTTCTTC
CDR3: CASSPTSGVYNEQFF

D: TRBD1
V: TRBV14
J: TRBJ2-7
size: few
DNA: TGTGCCAGCAGCCAACTGGGGACAGGGAGCTCCTACGAGCAGTACTTC
CDR3: CASSQLGTGSSYEQYF

D: -
V: TRBV6-5
J: TRBJ1-1
size: -
DNA: TGTGCCAGCAGTTACCTAAGGGGGTCTGAAGCTTTCTTT
CDR3: CASSYLRGSEAFF

D: TRBD2
V: TRBV5-6
J: TRBJ2-5
size: -
DNA: TGTGCCAGCAGTGAAGATAGCGGGGGGCCGGGGTACCAGTACTTC
CDR3: CASSEDSGGPGYQYF